The T cell receptor beta chain described here comes from a study of prognosis after radiotherapy for stage I lung cancer. On the study more broadly: Newly diagnosed primary stage I lung tumors occurred in some 15 patients, and oligometastatic NSCLC after surgical resection of the primary tumor occurred in about 5. Of the patients, over 5 had squamous cell carcinoma and fewer than 15 had adenocarcinoma tumors.

From genomic DNA, TCR beta CDR3 was amplified by two-round multiplex PCR. Primers targeting each individual TRBV and TRBJ gene were applied in first-round PCR. TCRdb redid the calling of the multiplex PCR reads with MiXCR, one entry per CDR3 protein. This table holds around 51,000 distinct CDR3 sequences, under 45% found once. In this sample, this clonotype turned up many times. Sample: PBMCs, taken before or after stereotactic body radiation therapy (not recorded which). The clonotype comes from a donor aged 50 or older with non-small cell lung cancer.

The CDR3 DNA reads as TGTGCCAGCAGTGTGTTTGGGGCTACCTACGAGCAGTACTTC. Translating gives CASSVFGATYEQYF. The V gene is TRBV6-1, the J gene TRBJ2-7; D may be TRBD1 (5 bases). Between the trimmed V and J ends, which lost 4 bases and 2 bases, there was a span of 12 bases. The CDR3 contains 14 residues. The germline V gene encodes CDR1 MNHNS and CDR2 SASEGT.